What follows is one T cell receptor (beta chain) and its context. The clone's antigen remains unknown. It has no much larger one-base neighbor in the sample; base qualities were not kept. The time point label on this specimen signifies: about 28 days (+/-7) after the second vaccine dose. AZD1222 recipients with second doses at about 4 weeks or about 12 weeks were pooled, because spike-specific TCR depth and breadth did not differ between schedules. The vaccinee samples were drawn from two UK trials, COV001 and COV002, one of which was a single-blind randomized controlled phase 2/3 trial testing AZD1222 (ChAdOx1 nCoV-19) in healthy adults. For TCRbeta chain sequencing, PBMC samples from trial participants were taken at day 0 and at day 28 after the second dose. The CDR3 regions of human TCRbeta chains were analyzed by immunosequencing. Processing in the source paper ran as follows. Repertoire TCRs were checked for matches against a reference library of SARS-CoV-2-specific TCRs that had been generated using the MIRA antigen-specificity platform. Breadth was defined as the fraction of unique TCRs that were SARS-CoV-2-associated. Depth was defined as the fraction of total T cells that were SARS-CoV-2-associated. Using the MIRA data, every spike-specific TCR was mapped to the spike region that the TCR reacted to and assigned to either a CD4 or a CD8 class. Log10-transformed breadth and depth values were compared by one-way ANOVA with Sidak's multiple comparisons tests. TCRdb holds this immuneACCESS table with in-frame rearrangements only. Some clones are missing; in checked studies, unresolved V genes explain under half, and the rest has no known cause. Clone size and the V and J calls come from that table; the DNA yielded D and trimming. The table for this sample lists more than 90,000 clones; around 87% of them were counted only once. 9.5% to 13% of the sample goes to the ten largest clones.

This entry belongs to a study of T cell responses to AZD1222 COVID-19 vaccine (dated by TCRdb to 2020 to 2022). For context, the study as a whole: TCR sequencing was performed for roughly 250 trial participants, of whom about 200 were given two doses of AZD1222 and about 25 were given two doses of MenACWY control vaccine. Trial participants were enrolled into age subgroups of 18-55, 56-69 and 70-plus years, which contained roughly 140, 27 and 60 TCR-sequenced participants, respectively.

Overall results and qualifications from the work: After two AZD1222 doses, both the breadth and the depth of spike-specific TCRs were significantly higher than at day 0 and than in MenACWY recipients. Participants were mostly white British, with more females than males. The authors suggested clonal diversity may have been underestimated. Epitopes outside the regions mutated in the B.1.351 and B.1.1.7 variants were reportedly recognized by nearly half of the unique spike-specific TCRs. Conclusions about previously exposed vaccinees are limited, since just a handful of AZD1222 recipients were seropositive for SARS-CoV-2 at baseline. The whole spike protein was spanned by vaccine-associated CD4 TCRs, and dominant responses were seen in regions 160-218 and 743-854. The 56-69-year group was small, and its depth increase did not reach significance, likely because of low power. Because no day 14 peak-response samples were available, repertoires were characterized only after the peak T cell response.

Cut back by 1 base and 8 bases, the V and J ends lie 11 bases apart. The CDR3 goes from the cysteine to the phenylalanine over 14 residues. Just the 42-base CDR3 DNA is kept, in frame starting at base 1. The germline V gene yields SGHTA for CDR1 and FQGNSA for CDR2. The source was peripheral blood, collected 28 days after the second AZD1222 dose. This sequence uses TRBV7-2 and TRBJ1-4; the D gene is unclear. This TCR was recovered from an adult who received the AZD1222 COVID-19 vaccine. The CDR3 reads CASSLDWGMEKLFF. Read as DNA, the sequence is TGTGCCAGCAGCTTAGATTGGGGTATGGAAAAACTGTTTTTT. Joined to the reference TRBV7-2 and TRBJ1-4 proteins, this CDR3 gives the full variable domain: GAGVSQSPSNKVTEKGKDVELRCDPISGHTALYWYRQSLGQGLEFLIYFQGNSAPDKSGLPSDRFSAERTGGSVSTLTIQRTQQEDSAVYLCASSLDWGMEKLFFGSGTQLSVL.